This T cell receptor (beta chain) was sequenced in a study of blood T cell repertoires in COVID-19. In the study's own analysis: Cell counts per sample came from amplifying reference gene primers. Sequenced by immunoSEQ multiplex PCR; TCRdb stores in-frame clones only, minus some. From that table come the V and J calls and clone size; the DNA was used to work out D and trimming. Of 150,000 to 250,000 clones in the sample, about 85% were seen once. The study assigned cohorts using participant-reported clinical history. What the recovered Cohort 3 donors had was two negative PCRs, clearance, or symptom resolution. V was clipped by 5 bases and J by 1 base, with 13 bases between them. The CDR3 length is 14 residues. Per germline, CDR1 SGHRS and CDR2 YFSETQ.

This clonotype was obtained from a woman aged 30 to 39 who had recovered from COVID-19. Sequenced material: PBMCs or T cells enriched from blood (not recorded which). The chain employs TRBV5-1 and TRBJ2-7; tentative D call: TRBD2 (6 bases). DNA of the CDR3: TGCGCCAGCAGATCGGGGGATAGGTCCTACGAGCAGTACTTC. Its translation is CASRSGDRSYEQYF.